This entry features one TCR beta chain sequence. The V and J ends lost 5 bases and 6 bases respectively, with 21 bases between them. The germline CDR1 and CDR2 sequences are SGHTA and FQGTGA. The CDR3 extends over 16 amino acids. The data are from a study of blood T cell repertoires in COVID-19. Study information: T cells, B-cell-depleted T cells, or PBMCs provided the cDNA or gDNA that served as material.

Per the authors' pipeline: Amplification from reference gene primers served as the basis for estimated nucleated cell counts. This table comes from immunoSEQ multiplex PCR, and its TCRdb copy is limited to in-frame clones, with some not included. Clonal size and the V and J genes are those of that table, whereas D and trimming came from the DNA. This sample has about 200,000 clones, with around 86% found just once. Sequencing was carried out using peripheral blood. This rearrangement joins TRBV7-3 to TRBJ2-3; tentatively, D is TRBD1 (6 bases). This sequence was found in a man aged 60 to 75 with acute or convalescent COVID-19. The CDR3 nucleotides read TGTGCCAGCAGCCCCGCTCCTACAGGGACGAGGGATACGCAGTATTTT. This codes for CASSPAPTGTRDTQYF.